The source of this TCR beta chain is a study of PD-1 blockade in classical Hodgkin lymphoma. In the study overall: Treatment was intravenous nivolumab, 3 mg/kg every 2 weeks, until progression. Study results and limitations: CD4+ but not CD8+ TCR diversity rose significantly by C4D1. As was reported, newly diagnosed patients showed lower baseline TCR diversity than healthy donors did.

Note on this clone: Its target is not known.

Sequenced by immunoSEQ multiplex PCR; TCRdb stores in-frame clones only, minus some. The repertoire holds over 20,000 clones, with more than 80% as singletons. As for time point: cycle 4 day 1 (C4D1), after around six weeks of nivolumab. All the patients suffered relapse after autologous stem cell transplantation, and brentuximab vedotin exposure differed. Complete response, partial response or progressive disease was recorded as best response. This CDR3 has 11 residues. Germline V gene sequence: CDR1 SGHNT, CDR2 YYREEE (reference sequence). The origin of this receptor is a human donor with classical Hodgkin lymphoma. Sample: peripheral blood mononuclear cells (PBMCs), taken before the fourth cycle of nivolumab. The chain is built from TRBV5-4 and TRBJ1-1, with unresolved D. CDR3 in amino acids: CATTGNTEAFF. Here the CDR3 DNA reads TGTGCAACCACGGGGAACACTGAAGCTTTCTTT.